This entry lists 21 T cell receptor beta chains sequenced from one sample in a study of blood T cell repertoires in COVID-19. Profiled with immunoSEQ multiplex PCR; TCRdb holds only in-frame clones, not every one. Among just under 75,000 clones, approximately 88% were seen once, and the ten largest hold around 2.3%. Input material: peripheral blood. All receptors derive from a man older than 75 with active or convalescent COVID-19.

The chain uses TRBV7-2 and TRBJ1-1, with a possible D match to TRBD1 (6 bases). Trimming took 1 base from V and 8 from J, leaving 20 bases between them. Germline V gene data show CDR1 as SGHTA and CDR2 as FQGNSA. The CDR3 covers 16 residues. CDR3 sequence: CASSLDAGAPGREAFF. Written as DNA, the CDR3 is TGTGCCAGCAGCTTAGACGCAGGGGCCCCAGGTAGGGAAGCTTTCTTT.

The J gene is TRBJ2-2, the V gene TRBV2; TRBD1 is a possible D gene (6 bases). There are 15 residues in the CDR3. Germline loops: CDR1 SNHLY, CDR2 FYNNEI. Between the trimmed V and J ends, which lost 6 bases and 4 bases, there was a span of 15 bases. The CDR3 loop reads CASRERTGTTGELFF. CDR3 nucleotide sequence: TGTGCCAGCAGAGAACGAACAGGGACCACCGGGGAGCTGTTTTTT.

The chain combines TRBV3-1 (or the pseudogene TRBV3-2) with TRBJ1-4, with a possible D match to TRBD1 (5 bases). Germline CDR1 is LGHDT and CDR2 is YNNKEL (reference sequence). Trimming cost V 3 bases and J 6 bases, with 26 bases left between them. The CDR3 totals 19 residues. DNA for the CDR3: TGTGCCAGCAGCCACCAGGACAACACAATGAATTTATTGGATGAAAAACTGTTTTTT. This gives the protein CASSHQDNTMNLLDEKLFF.

The rearrangement uses TRBV5-1 and TRBJ1-2, with D perhaps TRBD1 (5 bases). This CDR3 region has 14 residues. CDR1 is SGHRS, CDR2 YFSETQ, per germline. Trimming stripped 1 base from V and 2 bases from J, with 9 bases between. The CDR3 DNA reads TGCGCCAGCAGCTTGTCGCCAGGGAACTATGGCTACACCTTC. This codes for CASSLSPGNYGYTF.

The CDR3 nucleotides read TGTGCCAGCTCACTTCGACAGGGGTCGGAGGAAAAACTGTTTTTT. It is translated as CASSLRQGSEEKLFF. The gene calls are TRBV18 and TRBJ1-4; TRBD1 matches at 8 bases. The V gene's germline CDR1 is KGHSH and CDR2 LQKENI. There are 15 residues in the CDR3. V was clipped by 4 bases and J by 8 bases; unmatched bases: 9. The full variable domain, with the rest looked up from reference TRBV18 and TRBJ1-4, is NAGVMQNPRHLVRRRGQEARLRCSPMKGHSHVYWYRQLPEEGLKFMVYLQKENIIDESGMPKERFSAEFPKEGPSILRIQQVVRGDSAAYFCASSLRQGSEEKLFFGSGTQLSVL.

The genes are TRBV9 and TRBJ2-2; D perhaps matches TRBD1 (6 bases). The CDR3 spans 13 residues. Germline CDR1 SGDLS, CDR2 YYNGEE. Trimming left V 4 bases short and J 5 bases short, with 9 bases between. CDR3 loop: CASSPGHTGELFF. CDR3 DNA: TGTGCCAGCAGCCCGGGACATACCGGGGAGCTGTTTTTT.

J is TRBJ1-1 and V is TRBV19; D is unclear. The V and J ends lost 5 bases and 1 base respectively, with 11 bases between them. This CDR3 region has 14 residues. Germline-derived CDR1 and CDR2 are LNHDA and SQIVND (reference sequence). The CDR3 here is CASSVTGANTEAFF. In nucleotides, the CDR3 is TGTGCCAGTAGTGTGACCGGAGCGAACACTGAAGCTTTCTTT.

This chain connects TRBV15 to TRBJ1-3; perhaps TRBD1 as D (6 bases). CDR3 length equals 14 residues. CDR1 is LNHNV and CDR2 is YYDKDF in the germline V gene (reference sequence). Deletions cut 0 bases from V and 3 bases from J, with 6 bases between. The CDR3 region is CATSREGGGNTIYF. The CDR3 coding sequence is TGTGCCACCAGCAGAGAAGGGGGTGGAAACACCATATATTTT.

This chain uses TRBV12-5 with TRBJ2-3; D may be TRBD2 (7 bases). CDR1 LGHNT and CDR2 FRNRAP come from the germline V gene. V was pared by 7 bases and J by 4 bases, with 27 bases between. The CDR3 is 18 residues long. Here the CDR3 reads CASALRVWGGPRADTQYF. CDR3 in DNA: TGTGCTAGTGCCCTGAGGGTTTGGGGGGGCCCCCGAGCAGATACGCAGTATTTT.

As to this clone: Other DNA variants within this sample encode the same CDR3. This chain uses TRBV6-5 with TRBJ2-2; TRBD1 agrees at 9 bases. V lost 6 bases, J lost 7 bases, and 9 bases stayed unmatched. CDR1 is MNHEY and CDR2 is SVGAGI in the germline V gene. This CDR3 is 15 amino acids long. As DNA, the CDR3 is TGTGCCAGCAGACCCCCGGGACAGGGTAGCGGGGAGCTGTTTTTT. Encoded protein: CASRPPGQGSGELFF.

The rearrangement links TRBV3-1 (or the pseudogene TRBV3-2) to TRBJ2-2, with D hard to call. The length of the CDR3 is 15 residues. V was cut by 0 bases and J by 1 base, with 6 bases left in between. Germline CDR1 LGHDT, CDR2 YNNKEL (reference sequence). In nucleotides, the CDR3 is TGTGCCAGCAGCCAAGATACGGGGAACACCGGGGAGCTGTTTTTT. Encoded protein: CASSQDTGNTGELFF.

DNA for the CDR3: TGTGCCAGCAGCTTAATTTTTGGAGCGGGAAACTATGGCTACACCTTC. Encoded protein: CASSLIFGAGNYGYTF. The V and J genes are TRBV7-2 and TRBJ1-2; D not certain. The CDR3 is 16 amino acids. The germline gives CDR1 SGHTA, CDR2 FQGNSA. With 2 bases removed from V and 2 bases from J, the gap between germline ends came to 15 bases.

This clone was recorded a few times. The chain links TRBV28 to TRBJ1-4, with D possibly matching TRBD1 (5 bases). Germline V gene data show CDR1 as MDHEN and CDR2 as SYDVKM. V was clipped by 3 bases and J by 7 bases, with 15 bases between them. The CDR3 is 15 residues long. The CDR3 sequence is CASSFRPGRGEKLFF. Written as DNA, the CDR3 is TGTGCCAGCAGTTTCCGCCCGGGGCGGGGTGAAAAACTGTTTTTT.

This sequence joins TRBV30 and TRBJ2-7, with 12 bases matching TRBD2. This CDR3 is built from 14 residues. Trimming took 4 bases from V and 6 from J; bases not matched to a gene: 7. The germline V gene encodes CDR1 GTSNPN and CDR2 SVGIG (reference sequence). This CDR3 is CAWNLLAGGGEQYF. CDR3 nucleotide sequence: TGTGCCTGGAACCTACTAGCGGGAGGAGGCGAGCAGTACTTC. Variable domain in full (rest from reference TRBV30 and TRBJ2-7): SQTIHQWPATLVQPVGSPLSLECTVEGTSNPNLYWYRQAAGRGLQLLFYSVGIGQISSEVPQNLSASRPQDRQFILSSKKLLLSDSGFYLCAWNLLAGGGEQYFGPGTRLTVT.

The DNA for the CDR3 is TGTGCCAGCAGCCAAGTTACAGGGGGAATTGAAAAACTGTTTTTT. Its protein is CASSQVTGGIEKLFF. The chain is built from TRBV11-2 and TRBJ1-4; 8 bases fit TRBD1. Germline values: CDR1 SGHAT, CDR2 FQNNGV. This CDR3 has 15 amino acids. J lost 7 bases, V lost 5 bases, and 9 bases had no gene match.

The chain carries TRBV5-6 and TRBJ2-3; 7 bases map to TRBD1. The CDR3 consists of 15 residues. The germline gives CDR1 SGHDT, CDR2 YYEEEE. V lost 4 bases, J lost 2 bases, and 7 bases stayed unmatched. CDR3 in DNA: TGTGCCAGCAGCCCCCGGGACAGATACACAGATACGCAGTATTTT. Translation gives CASSPRDRYTDTQYF.

The chain is built from TRBV5-1 and TRBJ1-2; tentatively, D is TRBD1 (5 bases). The germline CDR1 and CDR2 sequences are SGHRS and YFSETQ. The CDR3 contains 15 residues. Trimming removed 0 bases at V and 7 bases at J, with 16 bases between. In DNA, the CDR3 is TGCGCCAGCAGCTTGGCCGCAAGCACCGGGGGTGGCTACACCTTC. It specifies CASSLAASTGGGYTF.

The chain has TRBV4-3 and TRBJ2-7; a possible D gene is TRBD1 (6 bases). The CDR3 covers 15 residues. Germline V gene lookup returns CDR1 LGHNA and CDR2 YSLEER. V gave up 1 base and J gave up 2 bases, with 12 bases separating them. The CDR3 loop reads CASSQVGQTTYEQYF. The CDR3 nucleotides read TGCGCCAGCAGCCAAGTTGGACAGACAACCTACGAGCAGTACTTC.

Here the CDR3 reads CASSIPNLRTGNIQYF. DNA of the CDR3: TGTGCCAGTAGTATTCCCAACCTTCGGACAGGAAACATTCAGTACTTC. The gene calls are TRBV19 and TRBJ2-4; 7 nucleotides agree with TRBD1. The germline CDR1 and CDR2 sequences are LNHDA and SQIVND (reference sequence). The V gene end was trimmed by 3 bases and the J gene end by 6 bases; junction bases not matched to a gene: 11. CDR3 length: 16 amino acids. Based on the CDR3 plus reference TRBV19 and TRBJ2-4, the full variable domain is DGGITQSPKYLFRKEGQNVTLSCEQNLNHDAMYWYRQDPGQGLRLIYYSQIVNDFQKGDIAEGYSVSREKKESFPLTVTSAQKNPTAFYLCASSIPNLRTGNIQYFGAGTRLSVL.

As for this clone: One end of the junction does not line up with germline, which may come from a read error. This chain connects TRBV19 to TRBJ2-1, with D possibly TRBD2 on 6 matching bases. Germline CDR1 reads LNHDA; CDR2 reads SQIVND (reference sequence). The CDR3 runs to 15 residues. The CDR3 DNA follows: TGTGCCAGTAGGACCACGGGACTCTCCAACAATGAGCAGTTCTTC. Its translation is CASRTTGLSNNEQFF.

J is TRBJ2-5 and V is TRBV30, with D perhaps matching TRBD1 (5 bases). This CDR3 spans 12 amino acids. The germline gives CDR1 GTSNPN, CDR2 SVGIG (reference sequence). With 4 bases removed from V and 5 bases from J, the gap between germline ends came to 11 bases. In DNA form, the CDR3 reads TGTGCCTGGACCAGGGATAGGGAGACCCAGTACTTC. This translates into CAWTRDRETQYF.